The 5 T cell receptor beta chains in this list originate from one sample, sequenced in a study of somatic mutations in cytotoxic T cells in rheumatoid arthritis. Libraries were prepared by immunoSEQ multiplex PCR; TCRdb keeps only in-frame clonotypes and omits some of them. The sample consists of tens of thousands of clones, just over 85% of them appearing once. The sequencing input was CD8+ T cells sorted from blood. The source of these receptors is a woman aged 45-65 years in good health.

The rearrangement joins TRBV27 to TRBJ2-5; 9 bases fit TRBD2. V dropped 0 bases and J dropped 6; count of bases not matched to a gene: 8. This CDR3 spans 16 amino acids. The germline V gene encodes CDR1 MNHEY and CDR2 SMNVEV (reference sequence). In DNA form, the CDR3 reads TGTGCCAGCAGTTTATCGGCGGGGGGGCCTTCAAAGACCCAGTACTTC. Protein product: CASSLSAGGPSKTQYF.

This CDR3 is CASSLEPGVSYNEQFF. CDR3 coding DNA: TGTGCCAGCAGCTTAGAGCCAGGTGTTTCCTACAATGAGCAGTTCTTC. The chain links TRBV7-9 to TRBJ2-1; no reliable D call. CDR1 and CDR2 (germline): SEHNR, FQNEAQ (reference sequence). The CDR3 spans 16 residues. V lost 1 base and J 1 base, leaving 11 bases between the germline ends.

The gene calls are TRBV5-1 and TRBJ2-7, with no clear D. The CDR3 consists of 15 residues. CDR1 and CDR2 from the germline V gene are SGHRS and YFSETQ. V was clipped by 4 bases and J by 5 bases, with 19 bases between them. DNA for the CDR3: TGCGCCAGCAGCCTATTACACCCGAAGACGGACGAGCAGTACTTC. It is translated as CASSLLHPKTDEQYF. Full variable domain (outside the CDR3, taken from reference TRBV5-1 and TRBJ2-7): KAGVTQTPRYLIKTRGQQVTLSCSPISGHRSVSWYQQTPGQGLQFLFEYFSETQRNKGNFPGRFSGRQFSNSRSEMNVSTLELGDSALYLCASSLLHPKTDEQYFGPGTRLTVT.

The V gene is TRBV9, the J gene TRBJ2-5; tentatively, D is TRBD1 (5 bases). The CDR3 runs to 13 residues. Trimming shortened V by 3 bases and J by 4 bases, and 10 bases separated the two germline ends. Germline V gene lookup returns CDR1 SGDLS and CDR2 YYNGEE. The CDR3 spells CASSGVQGETQYF. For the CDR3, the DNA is TGTGCCAGCAGCGGAGTCCAGGGAGAGACCCAGTACTTC. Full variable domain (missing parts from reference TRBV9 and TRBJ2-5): DSGVTQTPKHLITATGQRVTLRCSPRSGDLSVYWYQQSLDQGLQFLIQYYNGEERAKGNILERFSAQQFPDLHSELNLSSLELGDSALYFCASSGVQGETQYFGPGTRLLVL.

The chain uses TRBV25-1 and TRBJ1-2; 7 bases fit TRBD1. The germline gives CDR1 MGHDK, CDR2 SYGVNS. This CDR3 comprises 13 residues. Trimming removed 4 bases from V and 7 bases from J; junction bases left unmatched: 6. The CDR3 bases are TGTGCCAGCAGTGGACAGGGATTCGGTGGCTACACCTTC. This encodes CASSGQGFGGYTF.